The present entry profiles one TCR beta chain with its context. The antigen remains unidentified. For each CDR3 protein, TCRdb gives one entry from its re-call of the 5' RACE reads, without DNA. Its clone listing holds over 130,000 distinct CDR3 sequences. This entry is derived from a study of monozygotic twins with inflammatory bowel disease. Study-level results: Researchers reported no repertoire similarity difference between concordant and discordant twins, possibly from limited power. IBD patients shared fewer clonotypes with others than healthy twins, especially with disease activity.

This CDR3 is built from 14 residues. Germline assignment: CDR1 MNHEY and CDR2 SVGEGT. Sequencing input: blood. The chain joins TRBV6-2 or TRBV6-3 to TRBJ2-1; TCRdb picks TRBD1, but there is no DNA to check that call. The origin of this receptor is a human donor with ulcerative colitis or Crohn's disease, or a healthy co-twin of an affected twin (not recorded which). The CDR3: CASRSGQGANEQFF.